The rows below give T cell receptor beta chains drawn from one sample of a study of shared clonotypes between healthy human individuals. Sequencing was performed with immunoSEQ multiplex PCR; in TCRdb, only in-frame clones are kept and a portion is missing. The sample consists of fewer than 3 million clones, 85% to 95% of them appearing once. The sample was naive CD4+ T cells from PBMCs. The receptors originated from a man aged 18 to 29 in good health. Some clones in this sample may be carry-over from other donors' samples. Both conserved end residues are part of each CDR3. The order of the fields is V gene, J gene, D gene, CDR3 DNA, CDR3 protein. The D gene is left open where the match is weak.

TRBV7-3	TRBJ1-1	-	TGTGCCAGCAGCTTAAGGGCAGCAGATAACACTGAAGCTTTCTTT	CASSLRAADNTEAFF
TRBV6-6	TRBJ2-7	-	TGTGCCAGCAGCCCCCGACAGTCCCACGAGCAGTACTTC	CASSPRQSHEQYF
TRBV27	TRBJ2-5	TRBD1	TGTGCCAGCAGTTTAGGGAGCAGGGGGCGGCGGGAGACCCAGTACTTC	CASSLGSRGRRETQYF
TRBV7-2	TRBJ1-3	-	TGTGCCAGCAGCCCCGACTCTGGAAACACCATATATTTT	CASSPDSGNTIYF
TRBV29-1	TRBJ1-1	-	TGCAGCGTGGCGGGCAGGGTGAACACTGAAGCTTTCTTT	CSVAGRVNTEAFF
TRBV25-1	TRBJ2-3	TRBD2	TGTGCCAGCAGTGATCGGGGACTAGCGGGAGTGAATACGCAGTATTTT	CASSDRGLAGVNTQYF
TRBV20-1	TRBJ2-5	-	TGCAGTGCTGCCACCGAGACCCAGTACTTC	CSAATETQYF
TRBV10-3	TRBJ1-5	-	TGTGCCATCAGTGAGTCGCCCCGGACGGAAAATCAGCCCCAGCATTTT	CAISESPRTENQPQHF
TRBV10-1	TRBJ2-1	-	TGCGCCAGCAGTGACCCGACGGATTACAATGAGCAGTTCTTC	CASSDPTDYNEQFF
TRBV10-3	TRBJ2-4	-	TGTGCCACCGGTACAGTAGCCAAAAACATTCAGTACTTC	CATGTVAKNIQYF
TRBV11-3	TRBJ2-1	TRBD1	TGTGCCAGCAGCCCGTCAGGGGGCCACAATGAGCAGTTCTTC	CASSPSGGHNEQFF